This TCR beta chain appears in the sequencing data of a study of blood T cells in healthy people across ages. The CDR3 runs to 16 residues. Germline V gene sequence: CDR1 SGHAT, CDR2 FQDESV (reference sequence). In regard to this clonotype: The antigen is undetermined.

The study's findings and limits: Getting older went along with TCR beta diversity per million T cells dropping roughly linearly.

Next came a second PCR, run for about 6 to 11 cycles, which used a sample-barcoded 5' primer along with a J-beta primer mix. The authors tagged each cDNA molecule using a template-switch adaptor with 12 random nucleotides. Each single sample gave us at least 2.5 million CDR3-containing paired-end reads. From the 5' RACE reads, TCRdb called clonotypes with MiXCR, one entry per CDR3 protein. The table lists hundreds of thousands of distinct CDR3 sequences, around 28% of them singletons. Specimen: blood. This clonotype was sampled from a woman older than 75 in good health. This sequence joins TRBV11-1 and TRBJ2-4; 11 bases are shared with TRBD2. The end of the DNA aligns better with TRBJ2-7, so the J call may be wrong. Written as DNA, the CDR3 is TGTGCCAGCAGGGAAACTAGCGGGGGTTACCGTAACGAGCAGTACTTC. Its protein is CASRETSGGYRNEQYF.